Shown below are 23 T cell receptor beta chains from a single sample sequenced in a study of beta chain features in type 1 diabetes. Isolated RNA was reverse transcribed in full, so expressed TCRB transcripts were sequenced. Here immunoSEQ multiplex PCR was the method, and the copy in TCRdb shows in-frame clones only, minus some. The sample lists 600,000 to 650,000 clones, about 14% occurring once. Sequencing was carried out using naive CD4+ T cells from blood. These receptors originate from a man between 18 and 35 years old in good health.

This chain joins TRBV5-4 and TRBJ2-3, with 9 nucleotides matching TRBD1. CDR3 length: 19 amino acids. Germline loops: CDR1 SGHNT, CDR2 YYREEE (reference sequence). With 5 bases clipped from V and 1 base from J, the junction kept 17 bases outside the gene matches. The CDR3: CASSSNDGTGHRGTDTQYF. The CDR3 nucleotides read TGTGCCAGCAGTTCTAACGACGGGACAGGGCACCGGGGCACAGATACGCAGTATTTT.

This clone was found a few times. The rearrangement links TRBV15 to TRBJ2-4; D might be TRBD2 (6 bases). Germline assignment: CDR1 LNHNV and CDR2 YYDKDF (reference sequence). This CDR3 has 13 residues. V was clipped by 8 bases and J by 7 bases, with 15 bases between them. For the CDR3, the DNA is TGTGCCACCGCACAGGACCGGGGGAACATTCAGTACTTC. Its protein is CATAQDRGNIQYF. The full variable domain, with the rest looked up from reference TRBV15 and TRBJ2-4, is DAMVIQNPRYQVTQFGKPVTLSCSQTLNHNVMYWYQQKSSQAPKLLFHYYDKDFNNEADTPDNFQSRRPNTSFCFLDIRSPGLGDTAMYLCATAQDRGNIQYFGAGTRLSVL.

The V gene is TRBV5-6, the J gene TRBJ2-7, with D hard to call. This CDR3 contains 12 residues. Germline values: CDR1 SGHDT, CDR2 YYEEEE. The V end was cut by 4 bases, the J end by 7 bases, with 12 bases between. CDR3 region: CASSRTVGEQYF. The CDR3 DNA follows: TGTGCCAGCAGCCGGACCGTAGGGGAGCAGTACTTC.

The CDR3 DNA sequence: TGTGCCAGCAGGGGGGACTTCGGGAACACTGAAGCTTTCTTT. Protein: CASRGDFGNTEAFF. The chain uses TRBV2 and TRBJ1-1; maybe TRBD1 (5 bases). The germline V gene encodes CDR1 SNHLY and CDR2 FYNNEI. The V and J ends lost 6 bases and 1 base respectively, with 12 bases between them. The CDR3 has 14 residues.

The J gene is TRBJ1-3, the V gene TRBV6-5; no clear D gene. V gave up 3 bases and J gave up 1 base, with 10 bases separating them. The germline V gene encodes CDR1 MNHEY and CDR2 SVGAGI. The CDR3 loop spans 15 amino acids. Here the CDR3 reads CASSYRTLSGNTIYF. For the CDR3, the DNA is TGTGCCAGCAGTTATCGGACGCTTTCTGGAAACACCATATATTTT.

The rearrangement joins TRBV27 to TRBJ2-2; D gene unclear. The germline V gene has CDR1 MNHEY and CDR2 SMNVEV (reference sequence). The ends were cut back, 7 bases at V and 4 bases at J, with 10 bases in the middle. CDR3 length: 13 amino acids. As DNA, the CDR3 is TGTGCCAGCATCCGAGCGCTCACCGGGGAGCTGTTTTTT. It yields the protein CASIRALTGELFF.

This clone was found a few times. This sequence joins TRBV4-3 and TRBJ2-3; D unclear. Between the trimmed V and J ends, which lost 2 bases and 2 bases, there was a span of 8 bases. This CDR3 is 14 amino acids long. Germline-derived CDR1 and CDR2 are LGHNA and YSLEER. In nucleotides, the CDR3 is TGCGCCAGCAGCCAATCCCCCTCCACAGATACGCAGTATTTT. Its protein product is CASSQSPSTDTQYF.

This clone was counted only a few times. This chain uses TRBV7-9 with TRBJ2-4; 9 positions match TRBD1. This CDR3 has 16 amino acids. CDR1 SEHNR and CDR2 FQNEAQ come from the germline V gene (reference sequence). V lost 5 bases, J lost 6 bases, and 11 bases stayed unmatched. CDR3 in amino acids: CASSKWTGDARNIQYF. DNA of the CDR3: TGTGCCAGCAGCAAATGGACAGGGGACGCAAGAAACATTCAGTACTTC.

The chain uses TRBV25-1 and TRBJ2-7; TRBD1 aligns across 11 bases. This CDR3 region has 15 residues. The junction had 9 bases not matched to a gene; V was cut back by 5 bases and J by 6 bases. Germline CDR1 and CDR2: MGHDK and SYGVNS. As DNA, the CDR3 is TGTGCCAGCAGTTCCCCGGACAGGGGGCACCCCGAGCAGTACTTC. Translated: CASSSPDRGHPEQYF.

The chain couples TRBV28 to TRBJ2-6; TRBD1 is a possible D gene (6 bases). Germline values: CDR1 MDHEN, CDR2 SYDVKM. The V end was cut by 7 bases, the J end by 4 bases, with 11 bases between. The length of the CDR3 is 14 residues. CDR3 nucleotides: TGTGCCAGCAATTCAGGGGCCGGGGCCAACGTCCTGACTTTC. Protein: CASNSGAGANVLTF.

This chain uses TRBV14 with TRBJ2-3, with D possibly TRBD1 on 6 matching bases. Germline CDR1 is SGHDN and CDR2 is FVKESK. V lost 4 bases, J lost 3 bases, and 8 bases lay in between. The CDR3 is 13 residues long. CDR3 loop: CASSLGATDTQYF. Here the CDR3 DNA reads TGTGCCAGCAGCCTGGGGGCGACAGATACGCAGTATTTT.

This chain connects TRBV5-1 to TRBJ2-5; D gene ambiguous. CDR3 length equals 13 residues. V was trimmed by 4 bases and J by 1 base, leaving 8 bases between them. Germline lookup yields CDR1 SGHRS and CDR2 YFSETQ. CDR3: CASSPAVQETQYF. The CDR3 coding sequence is TGCGCCAGCAGCCCAGCCGTCCAAGAGACCCAGTACTTC.

In nucleotides, the CDR3 is TGCGCCACCTCTCCGGACAACCCCTACAATGAGCAGTTCTTC. Protein product: CATSPDNPYNEQFF. This chain links TRBV5-1 with TRBJ2-1; D perhaps matches TRBD1 (5 bases). Looked up from germline, CDR1 is SGHRS and CDR2 is YFSETQ. Deletions cut 9 bases from V and 2 bases from J, with 15 bases between. The CDR3 is 14 residues long.

The chain is built from TRBV5-1 and TRBJ2-7; TRBD1 matches 7 bases. Germline trimming cut 4 bases from V and 3 bases from J; bases unmatched to any gene: 7. Germline-derived CDR1 and CDR2 are SGHRS and YFSETQ. CDR3 length equals 14 residues. The CDR3 DNA reads as TGCGCCAGCAGCCACGGGACAGCAGTCTACGAGCAGTACTTC. The encoded protein is CASSHGTAVYEQYF.

This clone was picked up a small number of times. The chain has TRBV2 and TRBJ1-5; no firm D call. This CDR3 has 13 residues. V was pared by 4 bases and J by 1 base, with 5 bases between. CDR1 is SNHLY, CDR2 FYNNEI, per germline. CDR3 nucleotide sequence: TGTGCCAGCAGTGGGGAAAGCAATCAGCCCCAGCATTTT. Translated: CASSGESNQPQHF.

The chain carries TRBV29-1 and TRBJ2-7, with D uncertain. CDR3 size: 14 residues. CDR1 and CDR2 from the germline V gene are SQVTM and ANQGSEA. Trimming removed 5 bases from V and 1 base from J, with 15 bases in between. The CDR3 protein is CSVQGSTLSYEQYF. The CDR3 region has the DNA TGCAGCGTTCAAGGTTCGACGCTGTCCTACGAGCAGTACTTC.

V gene TRBV4-2 combines with J gene TRBJ1-4, with TRBD1 identical over 7 bases. CDR3 length equals 16 residues. Germline CDR1 reads LGHNA; CDR2 reads YNFKEQ. Germline trimming cut 4 bases from V and 6 bases from J; bases unmatched to any gene: 11. CDR3: CASSRLRGRGHEKLFF. The CDR3 DNA is TGTGCCAGCAGCCGTTTAAGGGGGCGGGGGCATGAAAAACTGTTTTTT.

This clone was seen more than once but under ten times. CDR3 protein: CASSPPPRRRGETQYF. The CDR3 DNA reads as TGTGCCAGCAGCCCCCCTCCGCGGAGGAGAGGAGAGACCCAGTACTTC. The V call is TRBV7-9, the J call TRBJ2-5, with D perhaps TRBD2 (5 bases). V dropped 5 bases and J dropped 4 bases, with 20 bases sitting between them. Germline V gene data show CDR1 as SEHNR and CDR2 as FQNEAQ (reference sequence). The CDR3 runs 16 residues.

The chain uses TRBV7-2 and TRBJ1-1; D gene uncertain. Germline V gene data show CDR1 as SGHTA and CDR2 as FQGNSA. The length of the CDR3 is 15 residues. Trimming stripped 1 base from V and 1 base from J, with 10 bases between. Written as DNA, the CDR3 is TGTGCCAGCAGCTTAGATCGGGTGAGGAACACTGAAGCTTTCTTT. It codes for CASSLDRVRNTEAFF.

This clone was detected a few times. The rearrangement links TRBV5-1 to TRBJ2-1, with a possible D match to TRBD1 (6 bases). The CDR3 runs 13 residues. V shed 1 base and J shed 8 bases, with 10 bases lying between them. The germline CDR1 and CDR2 sequences are SGHRS and YFSETQ. The CDR3 coding sequence is TGCGCCAGCAGCTTGCAGGGGCCCGATGAGCAGTTCTTC. It yields the protein CASSLQGPDEQFF.

The table lists this clone with a few counts. The chain is built from TRBV5-6 and TRBJ2-2; the D gene is possibly TRBD1 (6 bases). V was pared by 4 bases and J by 14 bases, with 15 bases between. The CDR3 totals 12 residues. Germline assignment: CDR1 SGHDT and CDR2 YYEEEE. Here the CDR3 reads CASSLQGLELFF. The CDR3 nucleotides are TGTGCCAGCAGCCTTCAGGGGTTAGAACTGTTTTTT.

This clone came up a few times. The chain recombines TRBV5-6 with TRBJ2-7; 10 nucleotides line up with TRBD1. Germline CDR1 reads SGHDT; CDR2 reads YYEEEE. V shed 3 bases, J shed 4 bases, and the junction held 7 bases outside the gene matches. The CDR3 has 15 residues. CDR3 nucleotide sequence: TGTGCCAGCAGCTCCGGGACAGGGGAGAGTTACGAGCAGTACTTC. This translates into CASSSGTGESYEQYF.

In this sample, this clone turned up a few times. The CDR3 region is CASSVGTGGSNSPLHF. The CDR3 region has the DNA TGTGCCAGCTCCGTCGGGACAGGGGGTTCCAATTCACCCCTCCACTTT. The chain employs TRBV18 and TRBJ1-6, with 11 bases identical to TRBD1. The CDR3 length is 16 residues. Unmatched junction bases numbered 8, after V lost 6 bases and J lost 7 bases. CDR1 and CDR2 (germline): KGHSH, LQKENI.